This TCR beta chain was sequenced for a study of cytomegalovirus exposure and HLA in healthy donors. V dropped 0 bases and J dropped 1 base, with 5 bases sitting between them. Germline CDR1 GTSNPN, CDR2 SVGIG (reference sequence). This CDR3 region has 13 residues. The PCR had 60 Vbeta and 13 Jbeta primers. The table came from immunoSEQ multiplex PCR; TCRdb's copy has only in-frame clones and leaves some out. The repertoire includes over 100,000 clones, around 76% of them detected once, and approximately 7.8% sits in the top ten. The gene calls are TRBV30 and TRBJ2-3; D unclear. The sample comprised PBMCs. The sequence came from a male donor in good health and CMV-seronegative. CDR3 loop: CAWSVAGTDTQYF. CDR3 in DNA: TGTGCCTGGAGTGTGGCTGGCACAGATACGCAGTATTTT.